These T cell receptor beta chains were read from a single sample in a study of T cells in Graves' hyperthyroidism and ophthalmopathy. TCRdb processed the multiplex PCR reads anew with MiXCR; each CDR3 protein has one entry. This sample has 500,000 to 550,000 distinct CDR3 sequences, with less than 25% found just once. Source material: blood. These TCRs come from a man aged 18 to 35 with Graves' hyperthyroidism. Both conserved end residues are part of each CDR3. The D gene is left open where the match is weak. Not all rows give a size; the values are once, few, many and, for expanded clones, a class.

size,D,V,J,DNA,CDR3
many,TRBD2,TRBV27,TRBJ2-7,TGTGCCAGCAGTTTAGGCGGGAGGTTGTACGAGCAGTACTTC,CASSLGGRLYEQYF
once,-,TRBV7-2,TRBJ1-1,TGTGCCAGCAGCCTCCTCCAGGAGGGGACTGAAGCTTTCTTT,CASSLLQEGTEAFF
many,TRBD2,TRBV28,TRBJ2-5,TGTGCCAGCTTCCCTAGAGCTAGCGGGGGGGCCTTTTTCGGAGAGACCCAGTACTTC,CASFPRASGGAFFGETQYF
many,-,TRBV20-1,TRBJ2-5,TGCAGTGCGACGCCACGGACGGGTCAAGAGACCCAGTACTTC,CSATPRTGQETQYF
once,TRBD1,TRBV10-2,TRBJ2-7,TGCGCCAGCAGTGAACTTGGACAGGCCGACGAGCAGTACTTC,CASSELGQADEQYF
-,-,TRBV27,TRBJ1-1,TGTGCCAGCAGTTTCTGGGGGGGATCGACTGAAGCTTTCTTT,CASSFWGGSTEAFF
-,TRBD2,TRBV6-1,TRBJ2-2,TGTGCCAGCAGAAAACTAGCGGGGGGGGCGAACACCGGGGAGCTGTTTTTT,CASRKLAGGANTGELFF
many,TRBD1,TRBV4-1,TRBJ1-1,TGCGCCAGCAGCCGTGGACAGGGAATGTTAAACACTGAAGCTTTCTTT,CASSRGQGMLNTEAFF
many,-,TRBV12-3/TRBV12-4,TRBJ1-1,TGTGCCAGCAGTTTTAGGGGTGAAGCTTTCTTT,CASSFRGEAFF
few,-,TRBV2,TRBJ1-6,TGTGCCAGCAGGACAAGAAACAATTCACCCCTCCACTTT,CASRTRNNSPLHF
many,-,TRBV6-1,TRBJ1-5,TGTGCCAGCAGTGAACAGGGAGACAATCAGCCCCAGCATTTT,CASSEQGDNQPQHF
many,-,TRBV20-1,TRBJ2-7,TGCAGTGCTAGACCCGTCTACGAGCAGTACTTC,CSARPVYEQYF
-,TRBD1,TRBV7-3,TRBJ2-5,TGTGCCAGCAGTACTGGACAGGGTGGATTCGAGACCCAGTACTTC,CASSTGQGGFETQYF
many,-,TRBV27,TRBJ2-5,TGTGCCAGCAGTAGATCCATGGGGGCAGGGGAGACCCAGTACTTC,CASSRSMGAGETQYF
few,-,TRBV11-1,TRBJ2-5,TGTGCCAGCAGCTTTATAGGCGATGTGTGGGCGGCCCCCAAGGAGACCCAGTACTTC,CASSFIGDVWAAPKETQYF